This T cell receptor beta chain was sequenced during a study of CD8+CD57+ T cells in acquired aplastic anemia. Findings and caveats of the study: CD8+ Simpson's diversity did not differ significantly between patients and controls. Shared by patients and controls, fewer than 30 CD8+ CDR3s were abundant in patients.

TCR beta VDJ and CDR3 were profiled, and genomic DNA was the template. In TCRdb, the reads were re-called with MiXCR into one record per CDR3 protein. The table has 100,000 to 150,000 distinct CDR3 sequences, about two fifths seen once; the top ten hold about 2.4%. As for this clonotype: What it binds is unknown.

Those patients picked for sequencing had displayed CD8+CD57+ cell expansion on flow cytometry. The CDR3 length is 16 residues. V lost 4 bases, J lost 0 bases, and 7 bases stayed unmatched. Germline CDR1 reads KGHDR; CDR2 reads SFDVKD. The receptor comes from a human donor with aplastic anemia. The sequencing input was sorted CD4+, CD8+, or CD8+CD57+ T cells (not recorded which) from PBMCs. The V gene is TRBV24-1, the J gene TRBJ2-5; TRBD1 matches 7 bases. CDR3 loop: CATSEVGTANQETQYF. The CDR3 DNA follows: TGTGCCACCAGTGAGGTAGGGACAGCTAACCAAGAGACCCAGTACTTC.